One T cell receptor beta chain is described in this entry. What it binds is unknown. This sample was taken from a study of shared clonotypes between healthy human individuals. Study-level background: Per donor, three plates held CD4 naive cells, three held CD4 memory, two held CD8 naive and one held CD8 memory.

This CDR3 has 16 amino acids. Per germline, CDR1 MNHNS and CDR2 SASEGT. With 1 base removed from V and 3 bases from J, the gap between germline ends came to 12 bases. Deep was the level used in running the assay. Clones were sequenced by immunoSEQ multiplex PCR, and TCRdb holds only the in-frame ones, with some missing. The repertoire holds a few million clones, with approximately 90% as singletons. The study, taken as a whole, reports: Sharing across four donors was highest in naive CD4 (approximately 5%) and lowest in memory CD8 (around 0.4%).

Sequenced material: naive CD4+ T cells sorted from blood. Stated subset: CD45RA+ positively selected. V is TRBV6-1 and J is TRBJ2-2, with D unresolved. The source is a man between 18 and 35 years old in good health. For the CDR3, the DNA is TGTGCCAGCAGTGAAGAGATAGGTGGATACACCGGGGAGCTGTTTTTT. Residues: CASSEEIGGYTGELFF.